This T cell receptor beta chain was sequenced during a study of blood T cell repertoires in COVID-19. V was clipped by 1 base and J by 8 bases, with 19 bases between them. The CDR3 covers 16 residues. In germline, CDR1 is KGHDR, CDR2 SFDVKD. Individuals in the exposed group had encountered a COVID-19 case within 2 weeks preceding study entry. Sequencing used immunoSEQ multiplex PCR; TCRdb keeps in-frame clones, though not all of them. The data contain around 130,000 clones, roughly four fifths of them seen just once; the ten biggest clones take up around 1.6%. Sequenced material: PBMCs or T cells enriched from blood (not recorded which). This chain uses TRBV24-1 with TRBJ1-2, with D unresolved. This sequence was found in a young woman who had been exposed to COVID-19. The CDR3 nucleotides are TGTGCCACCAGTGATTTTGGGCCAGGAAGAAAGTACGGCTACACCTTC. Protein: CATSDFGPGRKYGYTF.